The entry that follows covers one T cell receptor (beta chain) sequence. Its specificity is not known. This entry comes from a study of cytomegalovirus exposure and HLA in healthy donors. General study findings and limits: Three CMV-associated chains proved CMV antigen-specific in vitro. Reports indicate that TCR beta sequences accurately predicted the HLA-A and HLA-B alleles of most subjects.

The PCR employed 60 Vbeta primers together with 13 Jbeta primers. TCRdb's table, derived via immunoSEQ multiplex PCR, lists solely in-frame clones and lacks some. This table holds around 90,000 clones, roughly 86% found once. Germline CDR1 reads LNHDA; CDR2 reads SQIVND (reference sequence). V was cut by 10 bases and J by 7 bases, with 23 bases left in between. There are 15 residues in the CDR3. The V gene is TRBV19, the J gene TRBJ2-1, with a tentative D call TRBD2 (6 bases). The specimen was PBMCs. The TCR sequence derives from a man aged 25 to 40 in good health and CMV-seropositive. The CDR3 is CAIRSGATNGNEQFF. CDR3 sequence (DNA): TGTGCCATAAGGTCGGGAGCCACCAACGGGAATGAGCAGTTCTTC.